One sample yielded the 2 T cell receptor beta chains listed below, sequenced in a study of blood T cell repertoires in COVID-19. Clones were sequenced by immunoSEQ multiplex PCR, and TCRdb holds only the in-frame ones, with some missing. The sample shows 100,000 to 150,000 clones, approximately 84% of them seen only once. Sequenced material: peripheral blood. Receptors originate from a woman older than 75 with acute or convalescent COVID-19.

The chain links TRBV6-2 or TRBV6-3 to TRBJ2-7, with 9 bases that match TRBD1. Germline V gene data show CDR1 as MNHEY and CDR2 as SVGEGT. The CDR3 totals 18 residues. The ends lost 2 bases at V and 0 bases at J; junction bases unmatched: 11. CDR3 loop: CASSYGVNRDRDSYEQYF. DNA for the CDR3: TGTGCCAGCAGTTACGGGGTCAACCGGGACAGGGACTCCTACGAGCAGTACTTC.

J is TRBJ1-1 and V is TRBV30; D may be TRBD1 (6 bases). Trimming left V 2 bases short and J 2 bases short, with 9 bases between. The germline V gene has CDR1 GTSNPN and CDR2 SVGIG (reference sequence). The CDR3 is 13 residues long. CDR3 sequence reads: CAWSLDRNTEAFF. For the CDR3, the DNA is TGTGCCTGGAGTCTGGACAGAAACACTGAAGCTTTCTTT.